Below, one T cell receptor (beta chain) is given with its context. Its antigen remains unidentified. The germline CDR1 and CDR2 sequences are SGHRS and YFSETQ. V was pared by 9 bases and J by 3 bases, with 6 bases of the junction left unmatched. The CDR3 runs to 14 residues. This entry belongs to a study of regulatory T cells in long-lasting Graves disease. Libraries of TCR beta came from iRepertoire HTBI primers plus Arm-PCR of CDR3 regions. TCRdb ran MiXCR on the multiplex PCR reads and lists one entry per CDR3 protein. The table lists around 450,000 distinct CDR3 sequences, more than 12% of them singletons. Time point specified: newly diagnosed GD, antithyroid drugs for less than 3 months. The authors made the TCR library using RNA they extracted from PBMCs. The study, taken as a whole, reports: Favored gene segments in persistent disease were TRBV28, TRBJ1-2 and TRBJ2-5.

These sequences were also reported in another study, on T cells in Graves' hyperthyroidism and ophthalmopathy. Per that paper: A set of HTBI primers served as the primers for a first-round RT-PCR of the TCR CDR3.

The chain combines TRBV5-1 with TRBJ2-2; the match to TRBD2 covers 9 bases. Sequencing was performed on peripheral blood mononuclear cells (PBMCs), taken at new diagnosis, from a patient treated with antithyroid drugs. This receptor was identified in a woman aged 30 to 39 with Graves disease. CDR3 protein: CATGTSSDTGELFF. The CDR3 DNA is TGCGCCACCGGGACTAGCTCAGACACCGGGGAGCTGTTTTTT.